This T cell receptor (beta chain) was identified during a study of T cell repertoires in cytomegalovirus infection. Study-wide results and limits: There were HLA-C-restricted CMV-specific TCR beta clonotypes dominating the ex vivo response.

A remark on this clonotype: What it binds is unknown.

In TCRdb, the reads were re-called with MiXCR into one record per CDR3 protein. This table has about 920,000 distinct CDR3 sequences, less than 35% appearing once. Sequenced material: cultured CD8+ T cells from PBMCs, taken from culture after CMV antigen stimulation. This TCR came from a human donor in good health (CMV status not recorded). Some clones in this sample may be carry-over from other donors' samples.

Here the CDR3 DNA reads TGTGCCAGCAGGCGGACAGGGACCACCCTATATGATGGCTACACCTTC. It translates to CASRRTGTTLYDGYTF. This chain uses TRBV7-4 with TRBJ1-2; 8 bases align to TRBD1. The CDR3 totals 16 residues. V gave up 6 bases and J gave up 6 bases; unmatched junction bases: 15. The germline CDR1 and CDR2 sequences are SGHVT and SQSDAQ.